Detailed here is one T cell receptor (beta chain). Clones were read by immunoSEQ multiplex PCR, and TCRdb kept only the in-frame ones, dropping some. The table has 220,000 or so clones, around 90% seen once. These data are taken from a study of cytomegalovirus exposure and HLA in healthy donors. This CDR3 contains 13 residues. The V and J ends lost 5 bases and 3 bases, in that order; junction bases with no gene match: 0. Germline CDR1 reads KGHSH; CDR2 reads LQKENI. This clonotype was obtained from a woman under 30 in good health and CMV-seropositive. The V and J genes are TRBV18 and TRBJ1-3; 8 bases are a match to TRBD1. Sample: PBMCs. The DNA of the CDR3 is TGTGCCAGCTCAGGACAGGGTGGAAACACCATATATTTT. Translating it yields CASSGQGGNTIYF. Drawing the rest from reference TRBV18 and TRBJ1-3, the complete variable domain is NAGVMQNPRHLVRRRGQEARLRCSPMKGHSHVYWYRQLPEEGLKFMVYLQKENIIDESGMPKERFSAEFPKEGPSILRIQQVVRGDSAAYFCASSGQGGNTIYFGEGSWLTVV.